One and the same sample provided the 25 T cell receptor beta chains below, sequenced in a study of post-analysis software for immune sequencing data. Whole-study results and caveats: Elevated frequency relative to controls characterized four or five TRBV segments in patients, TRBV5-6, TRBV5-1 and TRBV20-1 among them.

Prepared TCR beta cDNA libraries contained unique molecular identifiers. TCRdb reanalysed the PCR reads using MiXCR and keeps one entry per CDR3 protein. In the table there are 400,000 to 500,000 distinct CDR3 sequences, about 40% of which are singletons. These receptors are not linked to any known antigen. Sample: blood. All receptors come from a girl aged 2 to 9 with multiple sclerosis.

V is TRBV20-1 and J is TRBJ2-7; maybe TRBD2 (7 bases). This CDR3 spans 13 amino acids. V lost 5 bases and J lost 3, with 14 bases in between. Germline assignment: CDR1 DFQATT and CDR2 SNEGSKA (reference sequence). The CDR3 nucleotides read TGCAGTGCTGAGCGGGACAAAGACTACGAGCAGTACTTC. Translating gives CSAERDKDYEQYF.

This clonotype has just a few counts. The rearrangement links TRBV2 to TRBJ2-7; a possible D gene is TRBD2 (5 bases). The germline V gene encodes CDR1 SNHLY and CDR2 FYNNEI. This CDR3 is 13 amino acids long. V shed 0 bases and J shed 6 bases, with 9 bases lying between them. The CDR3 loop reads CASSEAEVPEQYF. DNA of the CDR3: TGTGCCAGCAGTGAAGCGGAGGTTCCCGAGCAGTACTTC. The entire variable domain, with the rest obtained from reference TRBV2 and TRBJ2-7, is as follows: EPEVTQTPSHQVTQMGQEVILRCVPISNHLYFYWYRQILGQKVEFLVSFYNNEISEKSEIFDDQFSVERPDGSNFTLKIRSTKLEDSAMYFCASSEAEVPEQYFGPGTRLTVT.

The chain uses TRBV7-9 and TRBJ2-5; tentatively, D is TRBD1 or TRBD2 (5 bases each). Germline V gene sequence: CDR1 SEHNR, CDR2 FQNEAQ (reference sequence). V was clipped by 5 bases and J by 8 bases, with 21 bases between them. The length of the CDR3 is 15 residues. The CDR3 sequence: CASSPPFRDRRTQYF. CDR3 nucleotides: TGTGCCAGCAGCCCACCGTTCCGGGACCGCCGAACCCAGTACTTC.

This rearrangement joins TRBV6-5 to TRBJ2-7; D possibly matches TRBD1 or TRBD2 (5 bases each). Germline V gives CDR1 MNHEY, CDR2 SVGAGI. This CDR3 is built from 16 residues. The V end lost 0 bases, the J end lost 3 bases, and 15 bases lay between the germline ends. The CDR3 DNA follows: TGTGCCAGCAGTTACTCACGCCGGGACCGGGTCTACGAGCAGTACTTC. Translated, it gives CASSYSRRDRVYEQYF.

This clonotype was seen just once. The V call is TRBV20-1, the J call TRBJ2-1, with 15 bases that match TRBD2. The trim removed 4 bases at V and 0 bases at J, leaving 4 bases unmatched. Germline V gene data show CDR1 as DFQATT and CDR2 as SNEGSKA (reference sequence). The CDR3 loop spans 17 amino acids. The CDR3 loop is CSATGTSGRSSYNEQFF. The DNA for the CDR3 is TGCAGTGCTACGGGGACTAGCGGGAGGAGCTCCTACAATGAGCAGTTCTTC.

CDR3 bases: TGTGCCAGCAGTCAGGGACAGGGTTTACACAATGAGCAGTTCTTC. Translated, it gives CASSQGQGLHNEQFF. This rearrangement joins TRBV6-5 to TRBJ2-1; 9 bases agree with TRBD1. CDR1 MNHEY and CDR2 SVGAGI come from the germline V gene. The CDR3 is 15 residues long. The ends lost 5 bases at V and 5 bases at J; junction bases unmatched: 7.

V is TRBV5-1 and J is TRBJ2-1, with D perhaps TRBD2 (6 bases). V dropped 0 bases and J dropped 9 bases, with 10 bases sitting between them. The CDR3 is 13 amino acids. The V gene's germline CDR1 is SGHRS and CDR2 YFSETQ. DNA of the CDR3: TGCGCCAGCAGCTTGGCCGGGACTTTTGAGCAGTTCTTC. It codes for CASSLAGTFEQFF.

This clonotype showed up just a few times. This chain's CDR3 is CAISDQTIAKNIQYF. In DNA form, the CDR3 reads TGTGCCATCAGTGACCAGACAATAGCCAAAAACATTCAGTACTTC. The rearrangement joins TRBV10-3 to TRBJ2-4, with unresolved D. This CDR3 spans 15 amino acids. Deletions cut 3 bases from V and 0 bases from J, with 9 bases between. Germline values: CDR1 ENHRY, CDR2 SYGVKD.

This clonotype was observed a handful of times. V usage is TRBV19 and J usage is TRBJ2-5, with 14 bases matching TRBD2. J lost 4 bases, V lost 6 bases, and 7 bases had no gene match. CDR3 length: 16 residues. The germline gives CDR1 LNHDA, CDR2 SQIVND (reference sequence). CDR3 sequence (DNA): TGTGCCAGTAGCAGAAAGGGACTAGCGGGAGTAGAGACCCAGTACTTC. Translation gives CASSRKGLAGVETQYF.

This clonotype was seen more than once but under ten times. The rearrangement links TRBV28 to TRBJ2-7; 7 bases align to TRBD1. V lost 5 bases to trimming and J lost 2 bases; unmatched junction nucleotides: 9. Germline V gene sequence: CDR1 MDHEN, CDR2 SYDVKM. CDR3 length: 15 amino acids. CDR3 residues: CASSPYRGSPYEQYF. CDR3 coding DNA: TGTGCCAGCAGTCCCTACAGGGGAAGCCCCTACGAGCAGTACTTC.

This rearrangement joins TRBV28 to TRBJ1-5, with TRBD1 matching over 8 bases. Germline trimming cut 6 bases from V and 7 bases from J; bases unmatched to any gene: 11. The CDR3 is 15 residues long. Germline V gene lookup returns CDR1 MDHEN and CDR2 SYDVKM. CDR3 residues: CASRPTDRERQPQHF. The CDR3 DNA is TGTGCCAGCAGGCCGACGGACAGGGAGAGGCAGCCCCAGCATTTT. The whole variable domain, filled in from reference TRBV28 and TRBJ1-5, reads DVKVTQSSRYLVKRTGEKVFLECVQDMDHENMFWYRQDPGLGLRLIYFSYDVKMKEKGDIPEGYSVSREKKERFSLILESASTNQTSMYLCASRPTDRERQPQHFGDGTRLSIL.

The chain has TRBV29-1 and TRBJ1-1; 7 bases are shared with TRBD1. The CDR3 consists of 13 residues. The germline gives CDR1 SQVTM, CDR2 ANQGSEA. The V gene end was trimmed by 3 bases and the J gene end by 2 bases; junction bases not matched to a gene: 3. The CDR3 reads CSVEGTANTEAFF. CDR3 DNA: TGCAGCGTTGAGGGGACAGCCAACACTGAAGCTTTCTTT.

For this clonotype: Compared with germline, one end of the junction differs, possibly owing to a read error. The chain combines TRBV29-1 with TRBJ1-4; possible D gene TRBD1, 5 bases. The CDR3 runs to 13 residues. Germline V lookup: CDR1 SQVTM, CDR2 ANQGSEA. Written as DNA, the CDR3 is TGCAGCGTTGTTATTCAGGGAGGTGAAGAACTGTTTTTT. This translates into CSVVIQGGEELFF.

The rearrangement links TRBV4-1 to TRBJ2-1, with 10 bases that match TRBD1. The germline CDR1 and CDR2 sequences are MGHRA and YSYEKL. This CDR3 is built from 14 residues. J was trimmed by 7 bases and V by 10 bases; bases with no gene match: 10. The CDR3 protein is CAIEVRDRGNEQFF. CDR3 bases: TGCGCCATCGAGGTTCGGGACAGGGGAAATGAGCAGTTCTTC.

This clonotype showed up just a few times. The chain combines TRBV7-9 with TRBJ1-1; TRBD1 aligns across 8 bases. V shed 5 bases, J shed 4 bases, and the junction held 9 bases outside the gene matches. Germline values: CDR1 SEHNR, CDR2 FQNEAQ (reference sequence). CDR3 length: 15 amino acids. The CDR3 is CASSPTGEEVTEAFF. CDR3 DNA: TGTGCCAGCAGCCCGACAGGGGAGGAGGTCACTGAAGCTTTCTTT.

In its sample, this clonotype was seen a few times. The CDR3 region is CASSQGWRYGYTF. CDR3 DNA sequence: TGCGCCAGCAGCCAAGGATGGCGGTATGGCTACACCTTC. The J gene is TRBJ1-2, the V gene TRBV4-3; D gene ambiguous. Germline values: CDR1 LGHNA, CDR2 YSLEER. The CDR3 spans 13 residues. Trimming cost V 1 base and J 5 bases, with 8 bases left between them.

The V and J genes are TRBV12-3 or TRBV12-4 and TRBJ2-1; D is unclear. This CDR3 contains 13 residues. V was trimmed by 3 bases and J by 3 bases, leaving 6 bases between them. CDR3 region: CASSFANYNEQFF. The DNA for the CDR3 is TGTGCCAGCAGTTTTGCCAACTACAATGAGCAGTTCTTC.

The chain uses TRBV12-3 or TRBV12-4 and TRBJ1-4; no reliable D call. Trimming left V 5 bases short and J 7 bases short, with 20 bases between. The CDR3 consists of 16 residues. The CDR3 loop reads CASSGPIPSPGEKLFF. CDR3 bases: TGTGCCAGCAGTGGCCCAATACCCTCACCGGGTGAAAAACTGTTTTTT.

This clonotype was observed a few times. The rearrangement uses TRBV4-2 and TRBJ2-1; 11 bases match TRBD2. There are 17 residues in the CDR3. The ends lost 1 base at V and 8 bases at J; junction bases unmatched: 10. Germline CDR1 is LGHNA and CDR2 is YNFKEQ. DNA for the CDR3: TGTGCCAGCAGCCAAGCGCCAACTAGCGGGAGTCTGTATGAGCAGTTCTTC. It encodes CASSQAPTSGSLYEQFF.

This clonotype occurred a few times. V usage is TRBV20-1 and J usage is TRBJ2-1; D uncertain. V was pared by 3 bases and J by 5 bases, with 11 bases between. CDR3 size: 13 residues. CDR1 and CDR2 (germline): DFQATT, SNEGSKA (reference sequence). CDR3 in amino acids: CSARRSENNEQFF. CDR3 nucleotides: TGCAGTGCTAGGCGTTCTGAAAACAATGAGCAGTTCTTC.

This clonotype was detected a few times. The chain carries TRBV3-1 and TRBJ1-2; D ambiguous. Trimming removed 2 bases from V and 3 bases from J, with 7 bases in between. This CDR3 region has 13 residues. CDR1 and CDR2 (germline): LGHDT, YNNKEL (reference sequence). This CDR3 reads CASSQPGHYGYTF. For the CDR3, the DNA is TGTGCCAGCAGCCAACCCGGGCACTATGGCTACACCTTC.

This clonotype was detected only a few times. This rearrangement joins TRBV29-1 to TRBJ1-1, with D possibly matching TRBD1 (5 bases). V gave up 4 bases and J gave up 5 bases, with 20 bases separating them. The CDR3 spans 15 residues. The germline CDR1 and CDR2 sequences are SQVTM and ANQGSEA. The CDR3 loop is CSVVVRGSSRTEAFF. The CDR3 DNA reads TGCAGCGTTGTCGTACGGGGCTCCTCGAGAACTGAAGCTTTCTTT.

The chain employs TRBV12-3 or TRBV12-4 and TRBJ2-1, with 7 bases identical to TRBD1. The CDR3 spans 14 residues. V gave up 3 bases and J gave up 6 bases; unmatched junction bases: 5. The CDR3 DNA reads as TGTGCCAGCAGTTTCATGGGACAGATCAATGAGCAGTTCTTC. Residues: CASSFMGQINEQFF.

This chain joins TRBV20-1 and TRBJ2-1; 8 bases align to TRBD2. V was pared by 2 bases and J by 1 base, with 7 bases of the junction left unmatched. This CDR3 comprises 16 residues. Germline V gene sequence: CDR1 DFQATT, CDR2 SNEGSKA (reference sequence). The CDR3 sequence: CSARRAGAKSYNEQFF. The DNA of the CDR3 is TGCAGTGCTAGACGAGCGGGAGCGAAGTCCTACAATGAGCAGTTCTTC.

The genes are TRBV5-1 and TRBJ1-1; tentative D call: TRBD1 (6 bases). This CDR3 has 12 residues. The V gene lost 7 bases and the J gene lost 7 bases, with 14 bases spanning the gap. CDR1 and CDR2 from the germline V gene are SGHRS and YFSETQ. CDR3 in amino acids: CASSQTRGEAFF. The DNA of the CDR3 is TGCGCCAGCTCTCAAACCAGGGGTGAAGCTTTCTTT.